This TCR beta chain was found in a study of cytomegalovirus exposure and HLA in healthy donors. Regarding the study as a whole: There were a few CMV-associated chains whose specificity for CMV antigens was confirmed in vitro. When analyzed later, a missense DCLRE1C variant was found to be linked to TCR beta V- and J-gene trimming. Owing to their indistinguishability, certain V segments, notably TRBV6-2 and TRBV6-3, were excluded. Whilst most TCR sequences proved rare, a subset of public TCRs occurred across many donors.

With 60 Vbeta and 13 Jbeta primers, the PCR was carried out. Generated by immunoSEQ multiplex PCR, the TCRdb table keeps only in-frame clones and is missing some. Seen here are about 220,000 clones, about 70% observed once, and the top ten hold 1.8%. Turning to this clone: Its target is unknown.

Germline lookup yields CDR1 ENHRY and CDR2 SYGVKD. V lost 6 bases, J lost 1 base, and 9 bases lay in between. The CDR3 is 13 amino acids. V and J are TRBV10-3 and TRBJ1-1; D is possibly TRBD1 (5 bases). Material: PBMCs. The clonotype originates from a woman aged 25 to 39 in good health and CMV-seronegative. The CDR3 nucleotides are TGTGCCATCAGGGATACAGGGAACACTGAAGCTTTCTTT. This sequence encodes CAIRDTGNTEAFF.